A selection of T cell receptor beta chains follows, all from one sample in a study of T cell changes during pregnancy in multiple sclerosis. TCRdb's copy holds only in-frame clones and misses some; the assay was immunoSEQ multiplex PCR. The sample records tens of thousands of clones, approximately 91% being singletons. Sequencing was performed on CD8+ T cells from peripheral blood mononuclear cells, taken in the third trimester of pregnancy. These receptors all stem from a female donor with multiple sclerosis, enrolled in a pregnancy study. Both conserved end residues are part of each CDR3.

J	V	CDR3
TRBJ2-3	TRBV7-9	CASSLGLAGGPGDTQYF
TRBJ2-1	TRBV4-3	CASSQILAGEGNEQFF
TRBJ2-7	TRBV11-1	CASSLVGEFYEQYF
TRBJ2-7	TRBV4-1	CASSLMTSDFYEQYF
TRBJ2-3	TRBV18	CASSSTGGDTQYF
TRBJ2-5	TRBV27	CASRGGGTQYF
TRBJ1-3	TRBV19	CASDSGIGNTIYF
TRBJ2-1	TRBV19	CATSRNQIF
TRBJ1-1	TRBV25-1	CASSWGDTEAFF
TRBJ2-7	TRBV27	CASSPGAEQYF
TRBJ2-1	TRBV7-9	CASSLDGPEQFF
TRBJ1-5	TRBV21-1	CASSKARTDGERVGQPQHF
TRBJ2-7	TRBV9	CASSAASGVEQYF
TRBJ1-2	TRBV4-3	CASSQGQGADGYTF
TRBJ2-2	TRBV28	CASSPYGLANGNTGELFF
TRBJ1-1	TRBV6-6	CASSYSRDTEAFF
TRBJ1-1	TRBV30	CAWVDRGETEAFF
TRBJ2-6	TRBV7-3	CASSHYISGANVLTF
TRBJ2-7	TRBV4-1	CASSHGLQSEQYF
TRBJ2-2	TRBV7-9	CASSIPSQGKNTGELFF
TRBJ1-1	TRBV11-3	CASSPAGQGYTEAFF
TRBJ2-2	TRBV4-3	CASSHLTGGAGGELFF
TRBJ1-4	TRBV28	CASRGEDRHNEKLFF
TRBJ2-1	TRBV27	CASSQDRSSYNEQFF
TRBJ1-1	TRBV28	CASSLGTRRTEAFF
TRBJ2-1	TRBV10-3	CAISGTSGSNEQFF
TRBJ2-1	TRBV5-6	CASSLRAGDWDEQFF
TRBJ1-1	TRBV5-4	CASSWAGTGQAFF
TRBJ2-7	TRBV14	CASSPDRRLADFREQYF